This entry is about one TCR beta chain. Everyone who took part was 18 to 89 years old, and they came from about two dozen US areas. This specimen comes from a study of blood T cell repertoires in COVID-19. Trimming pared 0 bases from V and 7 bases from J, leaving 6 bases between. This CDR3 has 11 residues. From germline, CDR1 is DFQATT and CDR2 SNEGSKA (reference sequence). Sequenced by immunoSEQ multiplex PCR; TCRdb stores in-frame clones only, minus some. This sample has some 320,000 clones, with roughly 90% found just once. This TCR was sampled from a man in his sixties who had recovered from COVID-19. The chain combines TRBV20-1 with TRBJ1-2; D unclear. Sequenced input: PBMCs or T cells enriched from blood (not recorded which). CDR3 DNA sequence: TGCAGTGCTAGAGATCTACCTGGCTACACCTTC. It is translated as CSARDLPGYTF.